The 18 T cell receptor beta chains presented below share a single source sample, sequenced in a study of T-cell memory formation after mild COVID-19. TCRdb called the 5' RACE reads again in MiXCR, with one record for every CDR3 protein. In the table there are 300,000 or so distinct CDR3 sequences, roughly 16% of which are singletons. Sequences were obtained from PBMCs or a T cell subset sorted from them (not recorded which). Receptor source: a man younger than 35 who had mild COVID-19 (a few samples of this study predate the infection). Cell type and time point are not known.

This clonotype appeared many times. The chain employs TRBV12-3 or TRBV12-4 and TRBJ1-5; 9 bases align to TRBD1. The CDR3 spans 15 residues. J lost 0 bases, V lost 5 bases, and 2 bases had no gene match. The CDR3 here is CASSGQGTSNQPQHF. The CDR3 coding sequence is TGTGCCAGCAGTGGACAGGGGACTAGCAATCAGCCCCAGCATTTT.

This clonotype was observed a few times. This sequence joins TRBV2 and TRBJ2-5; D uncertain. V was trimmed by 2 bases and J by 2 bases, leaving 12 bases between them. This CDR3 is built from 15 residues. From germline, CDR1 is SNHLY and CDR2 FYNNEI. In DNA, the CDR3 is TGTGCCAGCAGTGAAATGATGGGGATACAAGAGACCCAGTACTTC. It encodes CASSEMMGIQETQYF.

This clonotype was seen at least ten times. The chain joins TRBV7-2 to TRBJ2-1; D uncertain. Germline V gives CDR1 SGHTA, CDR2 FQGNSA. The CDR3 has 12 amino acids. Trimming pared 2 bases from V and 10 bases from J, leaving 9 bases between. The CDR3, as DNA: TGTGCCAGCAGCTTAATAGTCGGGGAGCAGTTCTTC. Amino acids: CASSLIVGEQFF.

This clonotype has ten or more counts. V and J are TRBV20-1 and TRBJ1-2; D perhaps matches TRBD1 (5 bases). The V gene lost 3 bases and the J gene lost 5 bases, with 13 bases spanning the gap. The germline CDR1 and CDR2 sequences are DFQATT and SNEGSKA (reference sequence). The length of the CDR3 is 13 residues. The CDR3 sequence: CSASYGGEYGYTF. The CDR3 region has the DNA TGCAGTGCTAGTTATGGGGGGGAATATGGCTACACCTTC.

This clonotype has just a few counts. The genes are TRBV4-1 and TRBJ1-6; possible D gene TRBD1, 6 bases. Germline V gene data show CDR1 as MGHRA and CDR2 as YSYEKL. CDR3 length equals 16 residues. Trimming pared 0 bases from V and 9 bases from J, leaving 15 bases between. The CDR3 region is CASSQDLGGARSPLHF. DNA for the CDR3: TGCGCCAGCAGCCAAGATCTTGGGGGGGCACGTTCACCCCTCCACTTT.

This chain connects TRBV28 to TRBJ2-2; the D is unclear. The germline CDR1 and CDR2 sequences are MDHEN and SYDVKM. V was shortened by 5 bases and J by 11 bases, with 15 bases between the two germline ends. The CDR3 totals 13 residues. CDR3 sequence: CASSDDALGELFF. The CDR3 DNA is TGTGCCAGCAGTGACGACGCTCTAGGAGAGCTGTTTTTT.

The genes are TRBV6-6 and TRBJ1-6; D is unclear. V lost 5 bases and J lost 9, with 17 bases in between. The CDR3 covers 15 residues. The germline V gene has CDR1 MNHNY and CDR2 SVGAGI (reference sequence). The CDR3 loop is CASSITAAASSPLHF. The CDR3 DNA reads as TGTGCCAGCAGTATCACAGCAGCCGCTAGTTCACCCCTCCACTTT.

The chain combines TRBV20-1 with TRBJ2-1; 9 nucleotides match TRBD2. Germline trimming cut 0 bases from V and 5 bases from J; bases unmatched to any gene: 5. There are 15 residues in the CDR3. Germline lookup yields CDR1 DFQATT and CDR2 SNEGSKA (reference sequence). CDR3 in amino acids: CSARDRLAAHNEQFF. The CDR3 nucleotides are TGCAGTGCTAGAGACCGACTAGCGGCGCACAATGAGCAGTTCTTC.

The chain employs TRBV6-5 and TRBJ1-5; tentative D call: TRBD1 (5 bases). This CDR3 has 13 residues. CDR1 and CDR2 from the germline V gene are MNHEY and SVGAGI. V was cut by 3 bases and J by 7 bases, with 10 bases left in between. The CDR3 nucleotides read TGTGCCAGCAGTTATGGGGGGGGGCAGCCCCAGCATTTT. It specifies CASSYGGGQPQHF.

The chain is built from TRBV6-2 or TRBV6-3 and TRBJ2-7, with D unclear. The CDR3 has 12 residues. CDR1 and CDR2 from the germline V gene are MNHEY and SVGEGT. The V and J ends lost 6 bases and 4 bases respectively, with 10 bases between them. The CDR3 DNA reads TGTGCCAGCAGCCTTCAGCTATACGAGCAGTACGTC. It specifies CASSLQLYEQYV.

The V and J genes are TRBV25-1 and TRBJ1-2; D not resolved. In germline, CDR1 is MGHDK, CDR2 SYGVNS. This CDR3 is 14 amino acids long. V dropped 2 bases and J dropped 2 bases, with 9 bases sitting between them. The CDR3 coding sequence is TGTGCCAGCAGTGAACGGGTCGGCAACTATGGCTACACCTTC. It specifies CASSERVGNYGYTF.

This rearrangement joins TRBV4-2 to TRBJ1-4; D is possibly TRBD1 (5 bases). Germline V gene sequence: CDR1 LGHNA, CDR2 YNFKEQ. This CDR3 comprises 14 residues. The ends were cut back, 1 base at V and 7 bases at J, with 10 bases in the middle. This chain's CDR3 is CASSQGQGGEKLFF. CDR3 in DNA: TGTGCCAGCAGCCAAGGTCAGGGCGGTGAAAAACTGTTTTTT.

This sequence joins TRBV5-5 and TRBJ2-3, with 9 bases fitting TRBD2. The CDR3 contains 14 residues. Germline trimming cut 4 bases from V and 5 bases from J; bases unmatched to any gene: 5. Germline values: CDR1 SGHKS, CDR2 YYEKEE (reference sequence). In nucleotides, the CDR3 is TGTGCCAGCAGCACGACTAGCGGTGGAGATACGCAGTATTTT. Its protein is CASSTTSGGDTQYF.

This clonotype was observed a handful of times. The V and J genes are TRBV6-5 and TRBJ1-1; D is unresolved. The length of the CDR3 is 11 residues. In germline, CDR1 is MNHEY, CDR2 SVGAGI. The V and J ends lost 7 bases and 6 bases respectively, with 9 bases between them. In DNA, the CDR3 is TGTGCCAGCAAAGGACGGGCTGAAGCTTTCTTT. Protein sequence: CASKGRAEAFF.

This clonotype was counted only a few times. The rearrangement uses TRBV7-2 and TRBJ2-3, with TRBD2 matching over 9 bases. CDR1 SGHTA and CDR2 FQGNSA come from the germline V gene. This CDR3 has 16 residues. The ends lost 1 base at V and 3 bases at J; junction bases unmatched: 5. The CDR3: CASSLGPSGATDTQYF. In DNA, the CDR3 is TGTGCCAGCAGCTTAGGGCCTAGCGGGGCAACAGATACGCAGTATTTT.

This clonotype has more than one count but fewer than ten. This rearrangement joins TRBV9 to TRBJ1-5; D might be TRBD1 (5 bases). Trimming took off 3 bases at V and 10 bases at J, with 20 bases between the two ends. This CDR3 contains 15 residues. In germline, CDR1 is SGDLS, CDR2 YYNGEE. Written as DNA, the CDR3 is TGTGCCAGCAGCGAGGGGACGGGACTGTCGGATCCCCAGCATTTT. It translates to CASSEGTGLSDPQHF.

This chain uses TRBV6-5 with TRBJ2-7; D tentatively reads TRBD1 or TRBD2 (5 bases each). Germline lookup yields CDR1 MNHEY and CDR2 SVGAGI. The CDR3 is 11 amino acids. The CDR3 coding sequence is TGTGCCAGCCTCCCTCACGAGGGGAACATCGTC. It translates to CASLPHEGNIV.

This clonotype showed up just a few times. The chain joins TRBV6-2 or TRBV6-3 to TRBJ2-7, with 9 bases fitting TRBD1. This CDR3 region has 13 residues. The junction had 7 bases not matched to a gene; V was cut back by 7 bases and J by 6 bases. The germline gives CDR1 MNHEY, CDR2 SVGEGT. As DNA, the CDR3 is TGTGCCAGCACCGGGACAGGGCGGGTCGAGCAGTACGTC. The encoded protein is CASTGTGRVEQYV.